The source of this T cell receptor (beta chain) is a study of shared clonotypes between healthy human individuals (dated by TCRdb to about 2020). With respect to the entire study: The cohort included three men and a couple of women between 18 and 49 years of age. To estimate repertoire size and how much clonotypes are shared between individuals, the study performed deep sequencing of blood TCR repertoires from 4 to 6 healthy adults. Different laboratories and diverse techniques were used to prepare libraries and sequence TCR repertoires, to increase sequencing depth and limit assay-specific biases. For each donor, three plates each were used for CD4 naive and CD4 memory, two plates were used for CD8 naive, and one plate was used for CD8 memory. Each donor's leukapheresis produced roughly between roughly 0.85 and 10 billion PBMCs. Results the study describes overall, beyond this receptor: When a few donors were compared, the shared fraction of clonotypes was 5% to 6.5% for naive CD4, less than 4% for naive CD8, more than 2% for memory CD4, and 0.35% to 0.4% for memory CD8. The genetic and exposure-history diversity represented was limited by the small number of donors. Pairwise subsampling indicated that sequencing depth was expected to affect the degree of clonotype sharing among donors. Sampling was restricted to blood, and TCR repertoires in tissues likely differ from the TCR repertoires found in blood. Compared with non-shared clonotypes, the clonotypes found in all four sorted-subset donors had higher generation probabilities. Rarefaction of sorted-subset datasets indicated incomplete sequencing despite the large sequencing depth. Larger estimated clonotype richness was generally found for naive subsets than for memory subsets.

Healthy HIV-negative adults with no recently reported acute infections or vaccinations were included as donors. Every donor was a Caucasian adult living in Nashville, Tennessee, USA. Magnetic negative selection was used to enrich CD4+ T cells, after which naive cells were positively selected on CD45RA and the negative fraction became the memory subset. Blood was obtained by leukapheresis, after which PBMCs were separated by Ficoll-Histopaque density gradient centrifugation and cryopreserved in liquid nitrogen vapor phase. Analytical flow cytometry was used to check the purity and quantity of each magnetically sorted T cell population. Each sorted fraction had its genomic DNA isolated and then quantified by UV absorbance on a Nanodrop 2000c. For CDR1 and CDR2, the germline V gene lists MGHRA and YSYEKL. Counted from cysteine to phenylalanine, this CDR3 has 15 amino acids. Just the 45-base CDR3 DNA is kept, in frame starting at base 1. Trimming takes 4 bases from V and 3 bases from J, and the germline ends sit 16 bases apart.

With regard to this clone: No antigen is known for it. No base quality values were provided; no much bigger clone lies one nucleotide off.

Using the deep immunoSEQ assay, TCR CDR3 regions were amplified from genomic DNA by multiplex PCR. Genomic DNA extracted from each cell subset was distributed evenly over all wells of several immunoSEQ 96-well plates, and each plate served as one replicate. For sorted subsets, 200 ng of genomic DNA, equivalent to 25,000 to 35,000 T cell genomes, went into each replicate PCR. The purified libraries were quantified using a Qubit 3.0 fluorometer, sized with a Bioanalyzer 2100, and then quantified again using the KAPA Library Quantification kit. A separate single-read 150-cycle Illumina NextSeq 550 flow cell was used to sequence each immunoSEQ 96-well plate. On the study's bioinformatics: Because only junctional sequences without quality scores were contained in the immunoSEQ output, filtering matching that applied to full-length reads could not be performed. Sequences were annotated with PyIR, a Python wrapper for IgBLAST v1.9, using IMGT germline references to assign V/J genes and CDR3. Any read was removed if the V/J assignment was weak (E-value above 1e-6), the CDR3 was missing, or the read contained stop codons, out-of-frame junctions, or ambiguous translated residues. V3J clonotypes were defined as sequences sharing the same inferred V gene, J gene, and CDR3 amino acid sequence. Percentage overlap between repertoires was calculated by dividing the number of shared unique clonotypes by the size of the smaller repertoire. RTK rarefaction, the Chao1 estimator, and Recon v2.1 estimates of unobserved clonotypes were used to assess repertoire richness. Generation probabilities for all TCRbeta clonotypes obtained by the gDNA method from a few donors were computed using OLGA. TCRdb took this table from immuneACCESS and kept in-frame rearrangements with V and J called. Such tables lack part of the clones; where checked against another copy, unresolved V genes explain under half of the gap, and the rest is unexplained. Clone size and the V and J calls come from that table; the DNA yielded D and trimming. The sample table records over 2 million clones; just under 95% of these occur just once. The ten largest clones represent around 0.35% of the sample.

Material for sequencing was naive CD4+ T cells from PBMCs. The sample's cell subset or site label is to be understood as: CD45RA+ positively selected. The chain is assembled from TRBV4-1 and TRBJ2-7, with TRBD1 perhaps the D gene, on 5 matching bases. The source is a man aged 18 to 35 in good health. Some clones in this sample may be carry-over from other donors' samples. The bases read TGCGCCAGCAGCCTAAGGGGCCTCTCGGTCTACGAGCAGTACTTC. It codes for CASSLRGLSVYEQYF.